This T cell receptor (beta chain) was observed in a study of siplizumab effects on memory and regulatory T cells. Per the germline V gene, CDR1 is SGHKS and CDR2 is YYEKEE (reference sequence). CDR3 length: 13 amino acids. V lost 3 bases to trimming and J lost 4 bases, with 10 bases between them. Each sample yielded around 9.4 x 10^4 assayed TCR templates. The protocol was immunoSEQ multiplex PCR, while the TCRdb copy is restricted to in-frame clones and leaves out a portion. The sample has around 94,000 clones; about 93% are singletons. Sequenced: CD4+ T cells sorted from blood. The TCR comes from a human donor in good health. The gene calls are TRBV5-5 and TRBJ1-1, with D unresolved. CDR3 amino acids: CASSSDPATEAFF. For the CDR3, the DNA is TGTGCCAGCAGCTCGGACCCCGCCACTGAAGCTTTCTTT.